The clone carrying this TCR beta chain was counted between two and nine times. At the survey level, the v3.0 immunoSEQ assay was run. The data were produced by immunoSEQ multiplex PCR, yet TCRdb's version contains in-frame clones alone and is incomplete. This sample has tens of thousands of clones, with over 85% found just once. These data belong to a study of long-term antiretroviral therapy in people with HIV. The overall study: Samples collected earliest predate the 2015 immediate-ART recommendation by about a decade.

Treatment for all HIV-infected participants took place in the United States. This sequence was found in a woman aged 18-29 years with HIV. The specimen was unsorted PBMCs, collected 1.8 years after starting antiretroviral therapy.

CDR3 in amino acids: CASTVDRQFEAFF. CDR3 DNA: TGTGCCAGCACCGTCGATCGACAGTTTGAAGCTTTCTTT. The chain recombines TRBV6-6 with TRBJ1-1; D perhaps matches TRBD1 (5 bases). From germline, CDR1 is MNHNY and CDR2 SVGAGI (reference sequence). V dropped 7 bases and J dropped 7 bases, with 16 bases sitting between them. The CDR3 is 13 amino acids.